This T cell receptor beta chain is drawn from a study of blood T cell repertoires in COVID-19. Across the study: T cells, B-cell-depleted T cells, or PBMCs supplied cDNA or gDNA.

Those who participated ranged in age from 18 to 89 years and resided in about two dozen US areas. Clones were read by immunoSEQ multiplex PCR, and TCRdb kept only the in-frame ones, dropping some. The table includes 310,000 or so clones, about nine tenths detected once. This receptor was identified in a woman in her 40s who had recovered from COVID-19. Sequencing was carried out using PBMCs or T cells enriched from blood (not recorded which).

DNA of the CDR3: TGCAGCGTTGAAGGACTAGCGGGGGGGCCCCCTCAGACCCAGTACTTC. Encoded protein: CSVEGLAGGPPQTQYF. The rearrangement uses TRBV29-1 and TRBJ2-5; TRBD2 aligns across 14 bases. CDR1 and CDR2 from the germline V gene are SQVTM and ANQGSEA. The J segment lost 6 bases and the V segment lost 1 base, leaving 7 bases of the junction unmatched. This CDR3 region has 16 residues. The full variable domain, rest sourced from reference TRBV29-1 and TRBJ2-5, is SAVISQKPSRDICQRGTSLTIQCQVDSQVTMMFWYRQQPGQSLTLIATANQGSEATYESGFVIDKFPISRPNLTFSTLTVSNMSPEDSSIYLCSVEGLAGGPPQTQYFGPGTRLLVL.